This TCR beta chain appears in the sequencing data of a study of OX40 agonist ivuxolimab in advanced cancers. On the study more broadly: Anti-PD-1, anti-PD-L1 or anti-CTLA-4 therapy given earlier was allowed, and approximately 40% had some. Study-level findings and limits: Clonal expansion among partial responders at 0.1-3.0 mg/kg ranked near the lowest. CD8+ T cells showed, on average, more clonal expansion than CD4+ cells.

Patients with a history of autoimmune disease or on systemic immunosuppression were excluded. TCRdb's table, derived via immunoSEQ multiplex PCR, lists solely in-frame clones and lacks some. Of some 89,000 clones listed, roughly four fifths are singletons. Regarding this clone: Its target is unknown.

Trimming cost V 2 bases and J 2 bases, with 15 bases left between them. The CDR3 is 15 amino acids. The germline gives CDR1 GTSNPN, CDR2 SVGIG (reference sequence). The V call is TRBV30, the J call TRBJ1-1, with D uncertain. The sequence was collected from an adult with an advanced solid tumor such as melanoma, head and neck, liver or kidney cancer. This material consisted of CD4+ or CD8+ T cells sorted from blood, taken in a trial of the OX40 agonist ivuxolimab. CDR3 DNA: TGTGCCTGGAGTCGTCAGAACATTAGAAACACTGAAGCTTTCTTT. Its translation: CAWSRQNIRNTEAFF.